This TCR beta chain was retrieved from a study of T cell responses to AZD1222 COVID-19 vaccine. This CDR3 is 14 amino acids long. The ends were cut back, 2 bases at V and 4 bases at J, with 11 bases in the middle. The germline V gene has CDR1 MDHEN and CDR2 SYDVKM. Sequencing was performed with immunoSEQ multiplex PCR; in TCRdb, only in-frame clones are kept and a portion is missing. The table shows roughly 70,000 clones, with approximately 85% occurring only once. The chain is built from TRBV28 and TRBJ2-5, with D unresolved. The sequence was collected from an adult in good health. The sample here was peripheral blood, taken on day 0 of MenACWY control vaccination. CDR3 loop: CASSLSRRPETQYF. CDR3 nucleotide sequence: TGTGCCAGCAGTTTAAGCAGGCGACCAGAGACCCAGTACTTC. Complete variable domain (other parts from reference TRBV28 and TRBJ2-5): DVKVTQSSRYLVKRTGEKVFLECVQDMDHENMFWYRQDPGLGLRLIYFSYDVKMKEKGDIPEGYSVSREKKERFSLILESASTNQTSMYLCASSLSRRPETQYFGPGTRLLVL.